This is a list of T cell receptor beta chains from one sample in a study of regulatory T cells in long-lasting Graves disease. TCRdb ran MiXCR on the multiplex PCR reads and lists one entry per CDR3 protein. The sample holds hundreds of thousands of distinct CDR3 sequences, roughly 15% seen once. The same sample was also studied in work on T cells in Graves' hyperthyroidism and ophthalmopathy.

Sequenced here: peripheral blood mononuclear cells (PBMCs), sampled at new diagnosis, from a patient treated with antithyroid drugs. The receptors shown here come from a young woman with Graves disease. Each CDR3 is given with its conserved first and last residue. Each record gives: V gene, J gene, D gene, clone size, CDR3 DNA, CDR3 protein. The D gene is left open where the match is weak. Expanded clones are given a class, and other clones once, few, many or no size at all.

TRBV18,TRBJ2-1,NA,NA,TGTGCCAGCTCACCACCGGCTAGAGGGGATGAGCAGTTCTTC,CASSPPARGDEQFF
TRBV20-1,TRBJ2-7,TRBD2,NA,TGCAGTGCTAGAGGGCATCCGCGGGAGGGCCGAGGTACCTACGAGCAGTACTTC,CSARGHPREGRGTYEQYF
TRBV28,TRBJ1-4,TRBD1,many,TGTGCCAGCAGACTTTCCGGGACAGGGAATGAAAAACTGTTTTTT,CASRLSGTGNEKLFF
TRBV19,TRBJ2-1,NA,NA,TGTGCCAGTTCGAAGCGGTGGGACGGTGAGCAGTTCTTC,CASSKRWDGEQFF
TRBV2,TRBJ1-5,NA,many,TGTGCCAGCAGAGTCAGTTCAAATCAGCCCCAGCATTTT,CASRVSSNQPQHF
TRBV24-1,TRBJ2-3,NA,NA,TGTGCCATCGACAGGGCGGGAACAGATACGCAGTATTTT,CAIDRAGTDTQYF
TRBV28,TRBJ1-1,NA,many,TGTGCCAGCAGCCCTCGGAGGGGGAGAACTGAAGCTTTCTTT,CASSPRRGRTEAFF
TRBV19,TRBJ1-5,NA,many,TGTGCCAGTAGCACAGTCCGGAATCAGCCCCAGCATTTT,CASSTVRNQPQHF
TRBV7-3,TRBJ2-1,TRBD2,NA,TGTGCCAGCAGCTTAAAAGGCGGGAGCCCCTACAATGAGCAGTTCTTC,CASSLKGGSPYNEQFF
TRBV2,TRBJ2-7,NA,many,TGTGCCAGCCTAAAGGACGGCGAAACCTACGAGCAGTACTTC,CASLKDGETYEQYF
TRBV5-1,TRBJ2-5,TRBD1,NA,TGCGCCAGCAGCGGATGGACAGGGTCCGCAGAGACCCAGTACTTC,CASSGWTGSAETQYF
TRBV2,TRBJ2-4,TRBD2,NA,TGTGCCAGCAGCGGGACGGGAGGAGCCAAAAACATTCAGTACTTC,CASSGTGGAKNIQYF
TRBV30,TRBJ1-2,NA,many,TGTGCCTGGAGTGTACCCGGGACGGCTTACTATGGCTACACCTTC,CAWSVPGTAYYGYTF
TRBV19,TRBJ1-3,NA,few,TGTGCCAGTAGTCGGAGCAGCTCTGGAAACACCATATATTTT,CASSRSSSGNTIYF
TRBV6-1,TRBJ2-7,TRBD1,few,TGTGCCAGCAGTCCCCACCGGGACAGGGTAACCTACGAGCAGTACTTC,CASSPHRDRVTYEQYF
TRBV20-1,TRBJ1-2,NA,many,TGCAGTGCTAGAGCGGGGGGCTCGTATGGCTACACCTTC,CSARAGGSYGYTF